Below, 23 T cell receptor beta chains from the same sample are listed, as sequenced in a study of OX40 agonist ivuxolimab in advanced cancers. Clones were read by immunoSEQ multiplex PCR, and TCRdb kept only the in-frame ones, dropping some. Of more than 60,000 clones in the sample, 86% are singletons; the top ten hold 0.99%. Sequenced material: CD4+ or CD8+ T cells sorted from blood, taken in a trial of the OX40 agonist ivuxolimab. The source of these receptors is an adult with an advanced solid tumor such as melanoma, head and neck, liver or kidney cancer.

This chain joins TRBV7-6 and TRBJ1-1, with D possibly matching TRBD1 (6 bases). CDR1 is SGHVS and CDR2 is FNYEAQ in the germline V gene. The CDR3 extends over 16 amino acids. Trimming took 2 bases from V and 1 from J, leaving 14 bases between them. The CDR3 region has the DNA TGTGCCAGCAGCTTAAACGCTGGGGGCGCGAACACTGAAGCTTTCTTT. Encoded protein: CASSLNAGGANTEAFF.

The chain combines TRBV29-1 with TRBJ1-4, with D possibly matching TRBD1 (6 bases). The CDR3 is 14 amino acids. Germline assignment: CDR1 SQVTM and CDR2 ANQGSEA. Trimming left V 3 bases short and J 8 bases short, with 16 bases between. This CDR3 is CSVDVGGAKEKLFF. CDR3 nucleotides: TGCAGCGTTGACGTGGGGGGCGCGAAAGAAAAACTGTTTTTT. Based on the CDR3 plus reference TRBV29-1 and TRBJ1-4, the full variable domain is SAVISQKPSRDICQRGTSLTIQCQVDSQVTMMFWYRQQPGQSLTLIATANQGSEATYESGFVIDKFPISRPNLTFSTLTVSNMSPEDSSIYLCSVDVGGAKEKLFFGSGTQLSVL.

The V and J genes are TRBV2 and TRBJ2-7, with a tentative D call TRBD2 (5 bases). The V gene lost 5 bases and the J gene lost 2 bases, with 10 bases spanning the gap. The germline V gene has CDR1 SNHLY and CDR2 FYNNEI. The CDR3 is 13 residues long. The CDR3, as DNA: TGTGCCAGCAGTTCACGGGAAACCTACGAGCAGTACTTC. It is translated as CASSSRETYEQYF.

The chain combines TRBV27 with TRBJ1-3, with TRBD1 as a possible D gene (6 bases). Germline V gives CDR1 MNHEY, CDR2 SMNVEV (reference sequence). V lost 5 bases, J lost 2 bases, and 10 bases lay in between. This CDR3 is 14 amino acids long. CDR3 residues: CASSPGQTGNTIYF. The CDR3 nucleotides read TGTGCCAGCAGTCCCGGACAGACTGGAAACACCATATATTTT.

The J gene is TRBJ2-1, the V gene TRBV19; the D gene is possibly TRBD1 (6 bases). V was trimmed by 4 bases and J by 7 bases, leaving 14 bases between them. The CDR3 is 14 residues long. Germline V gene lookup returns CDR1 LNHDA and CDR2 SQIVND (reference sequence). In DNA, the CDR3 is TGTGCCAGTAGTACTAACAGGGTCGGGAATGAGCAGTTCTTC. Protein: CASSTNRVGNEQFF.

The rearrangement joins TRBV12-1 to TRBJ2-4. TRBV12-1 is assigned pseudogene status. The CDR3 contains 17 residues. CDR3 coding DNA: TGTGCCAGCAGCTTATTTTCAGGGGCGGAGGGCAAAAACATTCAGTACTTC. Translating it yields CASSLFSGAEGKNIQYF.

The V call is TRBV25-1, the J call TRBJ2-7; 7 bases agree with TRBD2. Per the germline V gene, CDR1 is MGHDK and CDR2 is SYGVNS. Germline trimming cut 1 base from V and 6 bases from J; bases unmatched to any gene: 12. The CDR3 is 16 amino acids. CDR3 region: CASSEFVGGRATEQYF. CDR3 DNA sequence: TGTGCCAGCAGTGAATTCGTCGGGGGGAGGGCCACCGAGCAGTACTTC.

The V and J genes are TRBV11-2 and TRBJ1-1; no reliable D call. V was trimmed by 1 base and J by 1 base, leaving 7 bases between them. CDR1 SGHAT and CDR2 FQNNGV come from the germline V gene. The CDR3 has 14 amino acids. The CDR3 here is CASSLGLQNTEAFF. Here the CDR3 DNA reads TGTGCCAGCAGCTTAGGACTTCAGAACACTGAAGCTTTCTTT.

This chain joins TRBV2 and TRBJ2-3, with 9 bases aligning to TRBD2. The germline V gene has CDR1 SNHLY and CDR2 FYNNEI. The CDR3 loop spans 14 amino acids. The junction had 3 bases not matched to a gene; V was cut back by 7 bases and J by 1 base. Here the CDR3 DNA reads TGTGCCAGCATTTGGACTAGCGGCACAGATACGCAGTATTTT. It translates to CASIWTSGTDTQYF.

There are a few counts of this clone. The chain couples TRBV19 to TRBJ1-5; D gene unclear. With 11 bases removed from V and 4 bases from J, the gap between germline ends came to 9 bases. The germline V gene encodes CDR1 LNHDA and CDR2 SQIVND (reference sequence). This CDR3 comprises 11 residues. CDR3 sequence: CAFLGNQPQHF. CDR3 nucleotides: TGTGCCTTCCTGGGTAATCAGCCCCAGCATTTT.

V gene TRBV4-2 combines with J gene TRBJ1-5; D might be TRBD1 (5 bases). Between the trimmed V and J ends, which lost 1 base and 4 bases, there was a span of 11 bases. CDR3 length: 15 residues. Germline CDR1 LGHNA, CDR2 YNFKEQ. In nucleotides, the CDR3 is TGTGCCAGCAGCCAAGCGTGGGGGGGAAATCAGCCCCAGCATTTT. This gives the protein CASSQAWGGNQPQHF.

DNA of the CDR3: TGTGCCAGCATGCCGACCCGAGGAAATGAGCAGTTCTTC. It specifies CASMPTRGNEQFF. The J gene is TRBJ2-1, the V gene TRBV28; D remains ambiguous. CDR1 and CDR2 (germline): MDHEN, SYDVKM. The CDR3 is made up of 13 amino acids. Trimming stripped 7 bases from V and 7 bases from J, with 14 bases between.

The chain uses TRBV30 and TRBJ1-6; D is uncertain. CDR1 GTSNPN and CDR2 SVGIG come from the germline V gene (reference sequence). The length of the CDR3 is 14 residues. The V end lost 0 bases, the J end lost 8 bases, and 11 bases lay between the germline ends. The CDR3 spells CAWSVIGYDSPLHF. CDR3 bases: TGTGCCTGGAGTGTAATTGGGTACGATTCACCCCTCCACTTT.

This clone was seen once. The V call is TRBV6-5, the J call TRBJ2-2; 7 bases are shared with TRBD1. Germline V gene data show CDR1 as MNHEY and CDR2 as SVGAGI. J gave up 6 bases and V 6 bases, and 1 base lay outside the gene matches. This CDR3 has 12 residues. The CDR3 sequence is CASRQGAGELFF. The DNA of the CDR3 is TGTGCCAGCAGGCAGGGGGCCGGGGAGCTGTTTTTT.

The genes are TRBV19 and TRBJ1-6; 8 bases align to TRBD1. Germline CDR1 is LNHDA and CDR2 is SQIVND (reference sequence). CDR3 length: 15 amino acids. The junction had 6 bases not matched to a gene; V was cut back by 4 bases and J by 7 bases. CDR3 in amino acids: CASSTGTGVNSPLHF. CDR3 in DNA: TGTGCCAGTAGTACAGGGACAGGTGTGAATTCACCCCTCCACTTT.

This chain uses TRBV10-3 with TRBJ2-7; D perhaps matches TRBD1 (6 bases). The CDR3 has 11 amino acids. V lost 6 bases and J 4 bases, leaving 7 bases between the germline ends. The germline V gene encodes CDR1 ENHRY and CDR2 SYGVKD. The CDR3 loop reads CAIRDSYEQYF. The DNA of the CDR3 is TGTGCCATCAGGGACAGTTACGAGCAGTACTTC.

This chain connects TRBV14 to TRBJ2-3; 13 nucleotides align to TRBD2. Germline CDR1 is SGHDN and CDR2 is FVKESK. With V trimmed by 4 bases and J by 5 bases, 15 bases remained unmatched. The CDR3 spans 19 residues. This CDR3 is CASSLLAPGLAGMGDTQYF. For the CDR3, the DNA is TGTGCCAGCAGCCTTCTCGCGCCGGGACTAGCGGGAATGGGAGATACGCAGTATTTT.

The chain has TRBV4-1 and TRBJ2-3; 8 bases match TRBD2. The CDR3 is 15 amino acids. With 4 bases clipped from V and 2 bases from J, the junction kept 5 bases outside the gene matches. Germline CDR1 is MGHRA and CDR2 is YSYEKL. CDR3 DNA sequence: TGCGCCAGCAGCCTAATAGCGGGATTCACAGATACGCAGTATTTT. Protein product: CASSLIAGFTDTQYF.

The chain uses TRBV27 and TRBJ2-3; 14 bases are a match to TRBD2. CDR3 length: 18 residues. Germline-derived CDR1 and CDR2 are MNHEY and SMNVEV (reference sequence). With V trimmed by 6 bases and J by 3 bases, 11 bases remained unmatched. The DNA for the CDR3 is TGTGCCAGCAGCTCCCGGACTAGCGGGGGGCCATGGACAGATACGCAGTATTTT. This gives the protein CASSSRTSGGPWTDTQYF.

The chain carries TRBV7-3 and TRBJ1-1; D uncertain. V gave up 2 bases and J gave up 0 bases, with 4 bases separating them. Germline V gene sequence: CDR1 SGHTA, CDR2 FQGTGA. This CDR3 has 13 amino acids. The CDR3 region has the DNA TGTGCCAGCAGCTTATTTTTGAACACTGAAGCTTTCTTT. This codes for CASSLFLNTEAFF. Drawing the rest from reference TRBV7-3 and TRBJ1-1, the complete variable domain is GAGVSQTPSNKVTEKGKYVELRCDPISGHTALYWYRQSLGQGPEFLIYFQGTGAADDSGLPNDRFFAVRPEGSVSTLKIQRTERGDSAVYLCASSLFLNTEAFFGQGTRLTVV.

The chain has TRBV5-1 and TRBJ1-3; 11 bases agree with TRBD1. This CDR3 has 21 residues. With V trimmed by 1 base and J by 0 bases, 15 bases remained unmatched. Germline loops: CDR1 SGHRS, CDR2 YFSETQ. In DNA form, the CDR3 reads TGCGCCAGCAGCTTGTTTTTTTCGGGACAGGGGGTCCTCAACTCTGGAAACACCATATATTTT. This encodes CASSLFFSGQGVLNSGNTIYF.

This chain joins TRBV21-1 and TRBJ1-6. TRBV21-1 is a documented pseudogene. The CDR3 has 12 residues. The CDR3 DNA reads TGTGCCAGCAGCAAGGGGAATTCACCCCTCCACTTT. It specifies CASSKGNSPLHF.

This rearrangement joins TRBV25-1 to TRBJ1-5; possible D gene TRBD1, 6 bases. CDR1 and CDR2 (germline): MGHDK, SYGVNS. V gave up 6 bases and J gave up 0 bases, with 9 bases separating them. This CDR3 is built from 14 residues. This CDR3 reads CASRATGSNQPQHF. The CDR3, as DNA: TGTGCCAGCAGGGCGACAGGTAGCAATCAGCCCCAGCATTTT.